This T cell receptor beta chain appears in the sequencing data of a study of spatial heterogeneity in lung cancer. Study at large: A consistent excess of beta-chain over alpha-chain sequences was detected. Within raw reads, each unique TCR and UMI combination appeared on average more than ten times. Broader study findings: Counts of expanded intratumoral alpha and beta TCRs tracked tumor mutation counts.

Time point defined: sample taken at primary tumor resection. Unsorted whole RNA samples from tumor, nontumor lung or frozen PBMC were sequenced. The CDR3 extends over 15 amino acids. V was trimmed by 2 bases and J by 5 bases, leaving 13 bases between them. Germline V CDR1 and CDR2: ENHRY, SYGVKD. Every TCR cDNA molecule bore its own unique molecular identifier. One entry per CDR3 protein, called by TCRdb with MiXCR from the 5' RACE reads. The repertoire has about 7,900 distinct CDR3 sequences, over 6.5% of them found once; the top ten carry roughly a sixth. This clonotype was recorded at least ten times. The antigen is not known.

The sequenced sample was lung tumor tissue, obtained at surgery. The chain carries TRBV10-3 and TRBJ1-5; perhaps TRBD1 as D (5 bases). This receptor was obtained from a female donor with early-stage non-small cell lung cancer. CDR3 region: CAISEGTLDHQPQHF. As DNA, the CDR3 is TGTGCCATCAGTGAGGGGACCCTCGACCATCAGCCCCAGCATTTT.